This TCR beta chain was documented in a study of cytomegalovirus exposure and HLA in healthy donors (dated by TCRdb to the late 2010s). Broadly, across the study: An earlier analysis of 587 of the donors reported 276 Gb of sequence data and 95 million to 140 million unique TCR beta sequences obtained from about 170 million T cells. An early release covering about 600 HLA-typed donors comprised roughly 300 gigabases of sequencing data and 85 million to 100 million unique TCR sequences. Of the roughly 400 genotyped donors, 65% to 90% fell in the genetic ancestry cluster associated with self-reported Caucasian donors. The study aimed to test whether cataloging public T cell receptors could reveal signatures of past pathogen exposure. Using immunosequencing, the study profiled T cell repertoires from 666 subjects and related those repertoires to cytomegalovirus serostatus. In addition to the first cohort of 666 subjects, a separate validation cohort of approximately 130 different subjects was used. High-throughput TCR immunosequencing, statistical association of individual TCRs with disease status, and machine learning were combined to predict cytomegalovirus infection status. A later analysis re-examined previously published TCR beta repertoires from more than 600 donors and added high-resolution HLA genotyping to investigate patterns of TCR occurrence. In the later analysis, no new phenotypic data were used to find candidate immune exposures; instead, reliance was placed on TCR beta sequences and their occurrence across donors. In an earlier analysis of about 590 of the donors, high-throughput TCR beta sequencing was used to judge whether each TCR beta V gene segment behaved as functional or pseudogenic. Donor age, sex, ethnicity and CMV serostatus were compiled alongside the repertoire data. In a later genetic analysis, genome-wide SNP genotypes for about 55% of the 666 donors were used, and that subset was treated as a discovery cohort. Every discovery cohort repertoire had been produced on one sequencing platform. Both class I and class II loci were covered by HLA typing, at four-digit resolution. Typing coverage varied by locus: roughly 620-640 donors for A, B, C, DRB1 and DQB1; 500 to 550 for DQA1; over 600 for DPA1; fewer than 480 for DPB1. Four or five DR-DQ haplotypes were handled as single units for association and clustering because linkage in the cohort was strong. Among under 450 genotyped donors of the cohort, an average of about 240,000 unique TCR beta nucleotide sequences were sequenced per donor, about a sixth of them non-productive. What the authors observed across the whole study: The classifier was reported to diagnose cytomegalovirus status with high specificity and sensitivity in both the original and validation cohorts. Three of the identified cytomegalovirus-associated TCR beta chains were confirmed in vitro to be specific for cytomegalovirus antigens. Across donors, most TCR sequences were observed very rarely, whereas some public TCRs were present in many individuals. A cluster of highly shared sequence variants was judged likely to represent a technical artifact of the sequencing pipeline. A total of 150 to 200 TCR beta chains were listed by the study as associated with cytomegalovirus. Linkage disequilibrium might explain the correlated functional status among segregating V segments, but an unknown experimental factor could not be excluded. Because counts were too low, 15 or so rarely observed V segments, including chromosome 9 orphons, were excluded from the earlier analysis of several hundred of the donors. Some IMGT-functional V segments, including TRBV6-2 and TRBV6-3, could not be distinguished by the 87-base-pair reads and were therefore excluded. CMV serostatus was the only immune exposure information available for the cohort. In a later genetic analysis, a missense DCLRE1C variant was associated with V-gene and J-gene trimming of TCR beta chains, and the association was replicated in an independent cohort. A later analysis found that TCR association rates varied across HLA loci, with DRB1 alleles showing the most associated TCRs and HLA-C alleles the fewest. According to the authors, the approach could potentially be generalized to other disease states and immunological phenotypes. In a later genetic analysis, fewer N-insertions in productive TCRs were reported among donors in an Asian-associated ancestry cluster than the roughly 700-donor mean. Broadly in line with IMGT annotations, most TCR beta V segments showed up in productive rearrangements about 87% or about 30% of the time in an earlier analysis of 450 to 750 of the donors. In a later analysis, about 17,000 TCR beta sequences were associated with specific HLA alleles at a false discovery rate of 0.05. Sequencing depth was assumed to be roughly uniform across donors in the presence/absence analyses, though that assumption may not hold. Most CMV-associated TCR beta chains appeared to be HLA-restricted in a later analysis, and the HLA associations seemed to be driven largely by CMV exposure. A later analysis reported that several top co-occurrence clusters appeared linked to parvovirus B19, influenza, CMV and Epstein-Barr virus. Because some donors lacked HLA typing at each locus, the association tests relied only on the typed subset. When HLA alleles, especially DR and DQ, strongly co-occurred, attributing TCR associations to individual alleles was difficult. The cohort was sequenced for TCR beta chains only, and without alpha or paired-chain data the features that could be detected were limited. A further reported finding was that TCR beta sequences accurately predicted the HLA-A and HLA-B alleles for most subjects in the first cohort. In a later analysis, HLA-associated TCR beta chains were found to be more clonally expanded and to have lower generation probabilities than equally common non-associated chains.

The cohort was made up of hundreds of healthy bone marrow donors. At the time of sampling, all cohort members were nominally healthy, though unrecorded immune exposures were likely present. The donor tested CMV seronegative and was one of the 352 seronegative cohort members. A peripheral blood sample was collected from each donor, and TCR beta sequencing was performed on peripheral blood mononuclear cells. Genomic DNA extraction from the blood cell samples was performed with the Qiagen DNeasy Blood Extraction Kit. The germline V gene supplies CDR1 SGHTA and CDR2 FQGTGA. Measured from the cysteine to the phenylalanine, the CDR3 is 15 residues long. Left in the record is the CDR3 DNA by itself, 45 bases read in frame from the first base. Germline trimming amounts to 3 bases on V and 5 bases on J, with 7 as the count of junction bases outside the gene matches. The library came from the immunoSEQ multiplex PCR assay. For the multiplex PCR, a mixture combining 60 forward primers for TCR Vbeta segments and 13 reverse primers for TCR Jbeta segments was used. The CDR3 region of rearranged TCR beta genes was amplified from genomic DNA with a multiplex PCR assay. Amplified TCR beta libraries were sequenced as 87-base-pair reads on the Illumina HiSeq System. The authors' pipeline ran thus. In a later analysis, some 80 million unique TCR beta chains were counted across the approximately 620 repertoires, and about 9.9 million of these chains were shared by at least two donors. To remove PCR and sequencing errors, raw reads were error-corrected and collapsed into unique sequences using a nearest-neighbor algorithm that merged closely related sequences. Alignment of CDR3 sequences to IMGT reference sequences was used to assign V, D and J gene segments. For a sequence to be retained, a match of at least six nucleotides to both a V gene segment and a J gene segment was required. A rearrangement counted as productive if the CDR3 had no stop codons and remained in frame with V and J, and every other rearrangement counted as non-productive. Following IMGT convention, CDR3 was defined as the stretch from the second conserved V-encoded cysteine to the conserved J-encoded phenylalanine. Sequences without an unambiguous match to a single V gene segment were excluded from the earlier analysis of a few hundred of the donors. An earlier analysis of a few hundred of the donors classified V segments as functional when productive rearrangements were above 56.7% and as segregating when the standard deviation between donors was above 5%. A statistical classification framework was built for diagnosing cytomegalovirus status from the catalog of TCR beta chain sequences. A later analysis assigned V and J genes by comparing TCR nucleotide sequences with IMGT/GENE-DB human TR gene sequences. In a later analysis, CDR3 sequences and most-parsimonious VDJ recombination scenarios were assigned using the TCRdist pipeline. A later analysis defined each TCR beta chain by its CDR3 amino acid sequence plus V-gene family, and excluded reads lacking a unique V-gene family. To address suspected cross-contamination and a sequencing artifact, a later analysis removed approximately 600 highly shared, low-generation-probability nucleotide sequences. For each public chain, a later analysis derived a clonal expansion index from normalized ranks of inferred template counts within each repertoire. In a later analysis, generation probabilities were computed using a VDJ recombination model fitted to out-of-frame rearrangements, and the results were checked against IGoR. Hypergeometric tests were used in a later analysis to score TCR-TCR, TCR-HLA and TCR-CMV co-occurrence, with a repertoire-size bias correction applied to the TCR pairs. In a later analysis, false discovery rates were estimated by permuting HLA or CMV assignments 20 times. In a later analysis, co-occurring TCRs were grouped with DBSCAN, and TCRdist sequence similarity was added when clustering was performed within HLA-allele-positive subsets. For co-occurrence clustering, repertoires with fewer than 30,000 or more than 120,000 public chains were excluded, along with a handful of repertoires with anomalous nucleotide sharing. Sourced from immuneACCESS, this table was stored by TCRdb with only in-frame sequences that have V and J called. A share of the clones is absent; for the studies checked, an unresolved V gene accounts for under half, and the remainder has no known explanation. V, J and clone size derive from that table, while D and trimming were established from the DNA sequence. Per the sample table, the count is roughly 62,000 clones. The top ten constitute 3.5% to 4% of the sample.

Concerning this clone: Which antigen it targets is not known.

The TCR sequence derives from a male donor in good health and CMV-seronegative. The chain is assembled from TRBV7-3 and TRBJ2-1; TRBD2 fits 7 bases in the junction. Sequencing was performed on PBMCs. CDR3 protein: CASSFGLEDDNEQFF. The nucleotide sequence reads as follows: TGTGCCAGCAGCTTCGGACTAGAGGACGACAATGAGCAGTTCTTC.